The rows below give T cell receptor beta chains drawn from one sample of a study of CD8 T cells in Susac syndrome. TCRdb independently ran MiXCR on the immunoSEQ multiplex PCR reads; one entry per CDR3 protein. The table has under 250,000 distinct CDR3 sequences, about 94% seen once. Sequencing was done on a sample of CD4+ T cells from PBMCs. These TCRs come from a human donor with Susac syndrome. CDR3s include the opening cysteine and the closing phenylalanine or tryptophan. Each record gives: D gene, V gene, CDR3 length, clone size, J gene, CDR3 DNA, CDR3 protein. D genes are given only for firm matches. Expanded clones are given a class, and other clones once, few, many or no size at all.

TRBD1,TRBV20-1,10,.,TRBJ2-1,TGCAGTGCTTGGGACAGCTACCAGTTCTTC,CSAWDSYQFF
.,TRBV2,13,.,TRBJ2-5,TGTGCCAGCAGTGCCCCAGGGGTTGAGACCCAGTACTTC,CASSAPGVETQYF
TRBD1,TRBV3-1,15,once,TRBJ1-6,TGTGCCAGCAGCCAAGGGACAGGGTCCAATTCACCCCTCCACTTT,CASSQGTGSNSPLHF
.,TRBV18,13,.,TRBJ1-1,TGTGCCAGCTCCACCAAGTGGGACGGTGAAGCTTTCTTT,CASSTKWDGEAFF
.,TRBV7-2,14,.,TRBJ1-2,TGTGCCAGCAGCTTACTTAACGGGGGCTATGGCTACACCTTC,CASSLLNGGYGYTF
.,TRBV28,17,once,TRBJ1-6,TGTGCCAGCAGTTCCGAGGGAAGTACAGGCTATAATTCACCCCTCCACTTT,CASSSEGSTGYNSPLHF
TRBD1,TRBV9,16,.,TRBJ2-7,TGTGCCAGCAGCGTCTACCGGGACAGGTGGCTCTACGAGCAGTACTTC,CASSVYRDRWLYEQYF
.,TRBV5-1,14,.,TRBJ2-3,TGCGCCAGCAGCGGGGGTGGCGGCACAGATACGCAGTATTTT,CASSGGGGTDTQYF
TRBD1,TRBV10-2,17,.,TRBJ1-6,TGCGCCAGCAGTGAGCTTATGGGACAGGGCTATAATTCACCCCTCCACTTT,CASSELMGQGYNSPLHF
TRBD1,TRBV11-2,14,.,TRBJ2-7,TGTGCCAGCAGCAACAGGGGGACCGCCTACGAGCAGTACTTC,CASSNRGTAYEQYF
TRBD1,TRBV19,13,.,TRBJ1-2,TGTGCCAGTGCGGGACAGCTGAACTATGGCTACACCTTC,CASAGQLNYGYTF
TRBD2,TRBV6-6,15,.,TRBJ2-5,TGTGCCAGCAGTTACGCTAGCGGGGGGAAAGAGACCCAGTACTTC,CASSYASGGKETQYF
.,TRBV4-2,15,.,TRBJ2-1,TGTGCCAGCAGCCCTATCCGGGACTTGGCAGATGAGCAGTTCTTC,CASSPIRDLADEQFF
TRBD2,TRBV28,15,.,TRBJ2-1,TGTGCCAGCAGTTCAAGCGGGGAGGGTTACAATGAGCAGTTCTTC,CASSSSGEGYNEQFF
TRBD1,TRBV9,15,.,TRBJ2-5,TGTGCCAGCAGCCCCCCGGGACAGGTCGTCGAGACCCAGTACTTC,CASSPPGQVVETQYF
.,TRBV7-9,18,once,TRBJ1-5,TGTGCCAGCAGCTTACTCCGACCGGGCAGTCGGGGCAATCAGCCCCAGCATTTT,CASSLLRPGSRGNQPQHF
.,TRBV20-1,12,.,TRBJ1-4,TGCAGTGCTCGGGACGGATATGAAAAACTGTTTTTT,CSARDGYEKLFF
TRBD1,TRBV30,11,once,TRBJ1-2,TGTGCCTGGAGTTCCGGGACAGATTGCACCTTC,CAWSSGTDCTF
.,TRBV2,15,once,TRBJ2-5,TGTGCCAGCAGTGTAACCCGTGGGGAACAAGAGACCCAGTACTTC,CASSVTRGEQETQYF
TRBD1,TRBV2,16,.,TRBJ2-6,TGTGCCAGCAGTGCCCAGGGGGTGGCTGGGGCCAACGTCCTGACTTTC,CASSAQGVAGANVLTF
.,TRBV5-1,13,.,TRBJ1-6,TGCGCCAGCTCGGTGGACAATAATTCACCCCTCCACTTT,CASSVDNNSPLHF
.,TRBV4-3,18,.,TRBJ2-5,TGCGCCAGCAGCCAAGGACAGAGTACCCAGGCGCGCCGAGAGACCCAGTACTTC,CASSQGQSTQARRETQYF
.,TRBV6-2/TRBV6-3,15,once,TRBJ1-5,TGTGCCAGCTCTTGGTTTGGAGGTGGGGAACAGCCCCAGCATTTT,CASSWFGGGEQPQHF
TRBD1,TRBV12-3/TRBV12-4,14,.,TRBJ1-2,TGTGCCAGCAGCCCAACGGACAGGGTGGGTGGCTACACCTTC,CASSPTDRVGGYTF
TRBD1,TRBV27,12,.,TRBJ1-1,TGTGCCAGCACCCCCCGGACAGGGGAAGCTTTCTTT,CASTPRTGEAFF
TRBD2,TRBV7-2,15,once,TRBJ2-7,TGTGCCAGCAGCTTAACGCTAGCGGGCGCCTACGAGCAGTACTTC,CASSLTLAGAYEQYF
.,TRBV20-1,14,.,TRBJ2-5,TGCAGTGCAAATTCTCTAGAGGGGCTGGAGACCCAGTACTTC,CSANSLEGLETQYF
.,TRBV6-1,13,.,TRBJ1-2,TGTGCCAGCAGTGAATCGGGCTTCTATGGCTACACCTTC,CASSESGFYGYTF
.,TRBV27,17,once,TRBJ1-1,TGTGCCAGCAGACCCGAGGGGTATGGCCTCTTGAACACTGAAGCTTTCTTT,CASRPEGYGLLNTEAFF
.,TRBV3-1,14,.,TRBJ1-2,TGTGCCAGCAGCCAAGATCATGCGGGGTTTGGCTACACCTTC,CASSQDHAGFGYTF
.,TRBV7-2,13,.,TRBJ1-4,TGTGCCAGCAGCTTAATGCTACCAGAAAAACTGTTTTTT,CASSLMLPEKLFF
.,TRBV7-8,13,.,TRBJ2-1,TGTGCCGGCACAGGGAGTACCTACAATGAGCAGTTCTTC,CAGTGSTYNEQFF
.,TRBV7-6,13,.,TRBJ2-7,TGTGCCAGCAGCTCGGAGCTTAGGGGAGAGCAGTACTTC,CASSSELRGEQYF
.,TRBV7-9,14,once,TRBJ2-5,TGTGCCAGCAGCTTGTCCCCAGTCCAAGAGACCCAGTACTTC,CASSLSPVQETQYF
.,TRBV19,13,.,TRBJ2-5,TGTGCCAGTAACCGGGGTCAGCAAGAGACCCAGTACTTC,CASNRGQQETQYF